These 30 T cell receptor beta chains were sequenced from one sample in a study of T cell changes during pregnancy in multiple sclerosis. Data came from immunoSEQ multiplex PCR; TCRdb stores just in-frame clones and leaves some out. The table includes about 68,000 clones, about nine tenths detected once. Here the sequenced sample was peripheral blood, taken in the third trimester of pregnancy. These receptors all come from a female donor with multiple sclerosis, enrolled in a pregnancy study.

This rearrangement joins TRBV19 to TRBJ1-5; D is unclear. The germline gives CDR1 LNHDA, CDR2 SQIVND (reference sequence). With 10 bases removed from V and 5 bases from J, the gap between germline ends came to 12 bases. This CDR3 has 12 residues. CDR3 nucleotide sequence: TGTGCCACCAAAGACACATATCAGCCCCAGCATTTT. This gives the protein CATKDTYQPQHF.

The chain combines TRBV6-5 with TRBJ1-2; the match to TRBD1 covers 7 bases. The ends lost 4 bases at V and 4 bases at J; junction bases unmatched: 6. This CDR3 contains 14 residues. From germline, CDR1 is MNHEY and CDR2 SVGAGI. CDR3 in DNA: TGTGCCAGCAGTTGGGGGACAGTTAGCTATGGCTACACCTTC. As protein: CASSWGTVSYGYTF.

The rearrangement joins TRBV4-2 to TRBJ2-2; D gene ambiguous. Per germline, CDR1 LGHNA and CDR2 YNFKEQ. V lost 0 bases and J 0 bases, leaving 5 bases between the germline ends. The CDR3 loop spans 15 amino acids. CDR3 bases: TGTGCCAGCAGCCAAGATCCCGCGAACACCGGGGAGCTGTTTTTT. Residues: CASSQDPANTGELFF.

The rearrangement joins TRBV5-1 to TRBJ1-6; the D gene is possibly TRBD1 (5 bases). Trimming stripped 3 bases from V and 5 bases from J, with 12 bases between. Germline loops: CDR1 SGHRS, CDR2 YFSETQ. This CDR3 has 15 residues. The CDR3 sequence is CASSSQGPDNSPLHF. In DNA form, the CDR3 reads TGCGCCAGCAGCTCCCAGGGCCCTGATAATTCACCCCTCCACTTT. Drawing the rest from reference TRBV5-1 and TRBJ1-6, the complete variable domain is KAGVTQTPRYLIKTRGQQVTLSCSPISGHRSVSWYQQTPGQGLQFLFEYFSETQRNKGNFPGRFSGRQFSNSRSEMNVSTLELGDSALYLCASSSQGPDNSPLHFGNGTRLTVT.

The chain's CDR3 is CAWSHAGGSYEQYF. Written as DNA, the CDR3 is TGTGCCTGGAGTCACGCAGGGGGCAGCTACGAGCAGTACTTC. The chain employs TRBV30 and TRBJ2-7, with 8 bases matching TRBD1. CDR1 GTSNPN and CDR2 SVGIG come from the germline V gene (reference sequence). Trimming removed 2 bases from V and 3 bases from J; junction bases left unmatched: 6. This CDR3 is 14 amino acids long.

In DNA form, the CDR3 reads TGTGCCAGTAGTATGGGCAGGGGAAATTTAGGGTATGGCTACACCTTC. This sequence encodes CASSMGRGNLGYGYTF. The chain uses TRBV19 and TRBJ1-2, with D possibly matching TRBD1 (6 bases). The V end lost 3 bases, the J end lost 5 bases, and 19 bases lay between the germline ends. CDR1 is LNHDA and CDR2 is SQIVND in the germline V gene (reference sequence). CDR3 size: 16 residues.

V and J are TRBV25-1 and TRBJ1-1; D possibly corresponds to TRBD1 (5 bases). The germline V gene has CDR1 MGHDK and CDR2 SYGVNS. Trimming removed 6 bases from V and 0 bases from J, with 17 bases in between. CDR3 size: 16 residues. The CDR3 DNA is TGTGCCAGCAGCAAGTGGAGTTGGGACTTGAACACTGAAGCTTTCTTT. Its translation is CASSKWSWDLNTEAFF.

DNA of the CDR3: TGTGCCAGTAGTAGAGCCCCGGGGTACAATGAGCAGTTCTTC. It yields the protein CASSRAPGYNEQFF. The chain has TRBV19 and TRBJ2-1; D is possibly TRBD2 (5 bases). Germline loops: CDR1 LNHDA, CDR2 SQIVND (reference sequence). CDR3 length equals 14 residues. The V and J ends lost 4 bases and 4 bases respectively, with 11 bases between them.

The chain uses TRBV7-8 and TRBJ1-3, with D hard to call. The CDR3 sequence is 17 residues long. The germline V gene encodes CDR1 SGHVS and CDR2 FQNEAQ. Trimming removed 2 bases at V and 6 bases at J, with 20 bases between. CDR3 in amino acids: CASSLLPSWGDENTIYF. DNA for the CDR3: TGTGCCAGCAGCTTACTCCCTAGCTGGGGAGACGAAAACACCATATATTTT.

The J gene is TRBJ1-4, the V gene TRBV19; perhaps TRBD1 as D (5 bases). V was clipped by 3 bases and J by 8 bases, with 13 bases between them. Looked up from germline, CDR1 is LNHDA and CDR2 is SQIVND (reference sequence). The CDR3 length is 14 residues. CDR3: CASSMGQGGEKLFF. DNA for the CDR3: TGTGCCAGTAGTATGGGGCAGGGAGGAGAAAAACTGTTTTTT.

The CDR3 loop reads CAISESTVDSPQHF. The CDR3 DNA reads TGTGCCATCAGTGAGTCGACAGTTGATTCGCCCCAGCATTTT. The V call is TRBV10-3, the J call TRBJ1-5; D perhaps matches TRBD1 (5 bases). The length of the CDR3 is 14 residues. Germline values: CDR1 ENHRY, CDR2 SYGVKD. Trimming took off 0 bases at V and 9 bases at J, with 12 bases between the two ends.

J is TRBJ2-3 and V is TRBV7-2; the match to TRBD2 covers 8 bases. Looked up from germline, CDR1 is SGHTA and CDR2 is FQGNSA. This CDR3 is built from 18 residues. J lost 2 bases, V lost 0 bases, and 10 bases had no gene match. CDR3 loop: CASSLAASGRTYTDTQYF. CDR3 coding DNA: TGTGCCAGCAGCTTAGCGGCCAGCGGGAGAACTTACACAGATACGCAGTATTTT. Drawing the rest from reference TRBV7-2 and TRBJ2-3, the complete variable domain is GAGVSQSPSNKVTEKGKDVELRCDPISGHTALYWYRQSLGQGLEFLIYFQGNSAPDKSGLPSDRFSAERTGGSVSTLTIQRTQQEDSAVYLCASSLAASGRTYTDTQYFGPGTRLTVL.

The J gene is TRBJ2-5, the V gene TRBV7-9, with a possible D match to TRBD2 (6 bases). V was pared by 6 bases and J by 5 bases, with 19 bases between. The CDR3 consists of 15 residues. CDR1 and CDR2 from the germline V gene are SEHNR and FQNEAQ (reference sequence). CDR3 loop: CASRDASAQAETQYF. The CDR3 nucleotides read TGTGCCAGCAGGGATGCTAGCGCCCAGGCGGAGACCCAGTACTTC.

The chain uses TRBV7-9 and TRBJ1-1; 9 bases agree with TRBD1. The CDR3 is made up of 17 amino acids. Germline V gene lookup returns CDR1 SEHNR and CDR2 FQNEAQ (reference sequence). V dropped 2 bases and J dropped 2; count of bases not matched to a gene: 9. The CDR3 coding sequence is TGTGCCAGCAGCTTAAGGCGGGACAGGGTGGGCAACACTGAAGCTTTCTTT. It yields the protein CASSLRRDRVGNTEAFF.

The gene calls are TRBV27 and TRBJ2-7; 8 nucleotides agree with TRBD2. Looked up from germline, CDR1 is MNHEY and CDR2 is SMNVEV (reference sequence). The J segment lost 4 bases and the V segment lost 7 bases, leaving 12 bases of the junction unmatched. CDR3 size: 15 residues. The CDR3 sequence is CASKYSAGVRYEQYF. The CDR3 region has the DNA TGTGCCAGCAAGTACTCAGCGGGAGTGAGGTACGAGCAGTACTTC.

J is TRBJ2-5 and V is TRBV28, with D perhaps TRBD2 (6 bases). From germline, CDR1 is MDHEN and CDR2 SYDVKM. CDR3 length: 14 amino acids. The V end was cut by 2 bases, the J end by 5 bases, with 12 bases between. DNA of the CDR3: TGTGCCAGCAGTTTAGGAGGGTTGGGGGAGACCCAGTACTTC. Protein: CASSLGGLGETQYF.

V gene TRBV6-4 combines with J gene TRBJ1-1, with D uncertain. Trimming left V 4 bases short and J 1 base short, with 10 bases between. CDR3 length equals 14 residues. From germline, CDR1 is MRHNA and CDR2 SNTAGT. The CDR3 DNA reads as TGTGCCAGCAGTGTTAACGGGGAGAACACTGAAGCTTTCTTT. Encoded protein: CASSVNGENTEAFF.

The rearrangement uses TRBV6-4 and TRBJ2-1, with TRBD2 matching 12 bases. The CDR3 covers 16 residues. The V gene's germline CDR1 is MRHNA and CDR2 SNTAGT. Trimming took 3 bases from V and 7 from J; bases not matched to a gene: 7. The CDR3 bases are TGTGCCAGCAGTGAAACTCGACTAGCGGGAGCTAATGAGCAGTTCTTC. Encoded protein: CASSETRLAGANEQFF.

The V call is TRBV5-1, the J call TRBJ2-7, with 9 positions matching TRBD2. The V segment lost 4 bases and the J segment 5 bases; nucleotides outside the gene matches: 10. The CDR3 is 15 residues long. Germline-derived CDR1 and CDR2 are SGHRS and YFSETQ. CDR3 DNA sequence: TGCGCCAGCAGCGTAGCGGGGGAATTGGGCCACGAGCAGTACTTC. This sequence encodes CASSVAGELGHEQYF. Full variable domain (missing parts from reference TRBV5-1 and TRBJ2-7): KAGVTQTPRYLIKTRGQQVTLSCSPISGHRSVSWYQQTPGQGLQFLFEYFSETQRNKGNFPGRFSGRQFSNSRSEMNVSTLELGDSALYLCASSVAGELGHEQYFGPGTRLTVT.

This chain links TRBV9 with TRBJ1-1, with D possibly being TRBD1 (5 bases). The CDR3 has 14 amino acids. The V end lost 4 bases, the J end lost 6 bases, and 16 bases lay between the germline ends. Germline lookup yields CDR1 SGDLS and CDR2 YYNGEE. CDR3 sequence (DNA): TGTGCCAGCAGCCCCCGGGGGTCGATCCCTGAAGCTTTCTTT. Protein sequence: CASSPRGSIPEAFF.

This chain connects TRBV6-5 to TRBJ2-7, with TRBD1 matching over 9 bases. The germline V gene has CDR1 MNHEY and CDR2 SVGAGI. This CDR3 has 16 residues. The ends lost 4 bases at V and 5 bases at J; junction bases unmatched: 12. For the CDR3, the DNA is TGTGCCAGCAGTTTCACACAGGGGGCGAAGTTCGACGAGCAGTACTTC. Its translation: CASSFTQGAKFDEQYF.

V usage is TRBV5-4 and J usage is TRBJ1-2, with D uncertain. The V gene's germline CDR1 is SGHNT and CDR2 YYREEE (reference sequence). The V end was cut by 4 bases, the J end by 5 bases, with 24 bases between. The CDR3 spans 17 residues. CDR3 DNA: TGTGCCAGCAGCGCTCCGTTCTCCTCACGGGGAGAATATGGCTACACCTTC. Translation gives CASSAPFSSRGEYGYTF. The full variable domain, with the rest looked up from reference TRBV5-4 and TRBJ1-2, is ETGVTQSPTHLIKTRGQQVTLRCSSQSGHNTVSWYQQALGQGPQFIFQYYREEENGRGNFPPRFSGLQFPNYSSELNVNALELDDSALYLCASSAPFSSRGEYGYTFGSGTRLTVV.

The genes are TRBV20-1 and TRBJ2-7; D unclear. Germline V gene lookup returns CDR1 DFQATT and CDR2 SNEGSKA (reference sequence). The CDR3 runs 10 residues. Trimming left V 5 bases short and J 5 bases short, with 7 bases between. The CDR3 coding sequence is TGCAGTGCTTGGCAGAACGAGCAGTACTTC. It is translated as CSAWQNEQYF.

CDR3 bases: TGCAGCGTTGAGGGCGGGAGGGCCTATGAGCAGTTCTTC. Its translation is CSVEGGRAYEQFF. The chain uses TRBV29-1 and TRBJ2-1; 9 nucleotides match TRBD2. With 3 bases clipped from V and 8 bases from J, the junction kept 5 bases outside the gene matches. This CDR3 has 13 amino acids. CDR1 is SQVTM and CDR2 is ANQGSEA in the germline V gene.

This chain links TRBV6-1 with TRBJ1-5; D gene ambiguous. Trimming took 1 base from V and 7 from J, leaving 8 bases between them. The CDR3 runs 13 residues. CDR1 is MNHNS, CDR2 SASEGT, per germline. The CDR3 bases are TGTGCCAGCAGTGAAGGTCGGAGGCAGCCCCAGCATTTT. Translating it yields CASSEGRRQPQHF.

This clone is a singleton in its sample. This chain uses TRBV4-3 with TRBJ2-3; 12 bases fit TRBD2. In germline, CDR1 is LGHNA, CDR2 YSLEER. V was clipped by 4 bases and J by 4 bases; unmatched bases: 6. The CDR3 is 16 amino acids. The CDR3 sequence is CASSPASSGGADTQYF. The CDR3 bases are TGCGCCAGCAGCCCCGCATCTAGCGGGGGGGCAGATACGCAGTATTTT.

The chain couples TRBV7-2 to TRBJ1-3, with D uncertain. CDR1 SGHTA and CDR2 FQGNSA come from the germline V gene. The ends were cut back, 5 bases at V and 4 bases at J, with 12 bases in the middle. The CDR3 has 14 amino acids. The CDR3 protein is CASSIGGRGNTIYF. The DNA for the CDR3 is TGTGCCAGCAGCATCGGAGGGCGCGGAAACACCATATATTTT.

The count of this clone is one. The chain has TRBV7-6 and TRBJ2-1, with TRBD1 matching over 7 bases. This CDR3 has 15 amino acids. After removal of 2 bases from V and 7 bases from J, the junction contained 8 bases not matched to a gene. Germline assignment: CDR1 SGHVS and CDR2 FNYEAQ. The CDR3 sequence: CASSLQAPGGNEQFF. The CDR3 DNA reads TGTGCCAGCAGCTTACAGGCCCCAGGGGGTAATGAGCAGTTCTTC.

As for this clone: The junction differs from germline at one of its ends, possibly a read error. The V gene is TRBV7-7, the J gene TRBJ2-3; the match to TRBD2 covers 13 bases. The germline V gene has CDR1 SSHAT and CDR2 FNYEAQ (reference sequence). This CDR3 has 17 residues. CDR3 region: CASSSQPYFRLAGGLRF. CDR3 in DNA: TGTGCCAGCAGCTCTCAACCTTACTTTAGACTAGCGGGGGGACTCAGATTT.

The gene calls are TRBV4-2 and TRBJ2-7; TRBD1 aligns across 11 bases. The germline gives CDR1 LGHNA, CDR2 YNFKEQ. The CDR3 extends over 16 amino acids. Trimming at V came to 4 bases and at J to 2 bases, leaving 7 bases not matched to a gene. CDR3 sequence: CASSRLGTGGTYEQYF. CDR3 nucleotides: TGTGCCAGCAGCCGCCTAGGGACAGGGGGTACCTACGAGCAGTACTTC.